Presented here are 10 T cell receptor beta chains from one specimen sequenced in a study of T cell repertoires in cytomegalovirus infection. TCRdb reprocessed the reads via MiXCR and lists one record per CDR3 protein. The top ten clones hold less than 9.5% of a sample with some 350,000 distinct CDR3 sequences, around a sixth of them seen once. The sample taken for sequencing was PBMCs. Receptors originate from a human donor in good health (CMV status not recorded). Some clones in this sample may be carry-over from other donors' samples.

On this clonotype itself: Germline is not matched at one junction end, which may reflect a read error. The chain joins TRBV7-9 to TRBJ1-1; possibly TRBD1 for D (5 bases). Germline CDR1 reads SEHNR; CDR2 reads FQNEAQ (reference sequence). The CDR3 has 11 residues. The chain's CDR3 is CASSGDRAKVF. The CDR3, as DNA: TGTGCCAGCAGCGGGGACCGAGCGAAGGTCTTT.

The chain carries TRBV28 and TRBJ2-4, with D maybe TRBD2 (6 bases). The CDR3 is 13 residues long. CDR1 and CDR2 (germline): MDHEN, SYDVKM. Trimming pared 5 bases from V and 1 base from J, leaving 6 bases between. CDR3 sequence reads: CASSGGAKNIQYF. The CDR3 DNA follows: TGTGCCAGCAGTGGGGGGGCCAAAAACATTCAGTACTTC. The whole variable domain, remainder taken from reference TRBV28 and TRBJ2-4, is DVKVTQSSRYLVKRTGEKVFLECVQDMDHENMFWYRQDPGLGLRLIYFSYDVKMKEKGDIPEGYSVSREKKERFSLILESASTNQTSMYLCASSGGAKNIQYFGAGTRLSVL.

This clonotype was observed many times. This rearrangement joins TRBV7-2 to TRBJ2-5; the D gene is possibly TRBD2 (6 bases). Germline lookup yields CDR1 SGHTA and CDR2 FQGNSA. V gave up 6 bases and J gave up 6 bases, with 17 bases separating them. CDR3 length: 14 amino acids. CDR3 protein: CASRLDGSTKTQYF. CDR3 nucleotide sequence: TGTGCCAGCAGACTTGACGGGAGTACAAAGACCCAGTACTTC.

The rearrangement joins TRBV20-1 to TRBJ2-2; 8 bases fit TRBD2. Per germline, CDR1 DFQATT and CDR2 SNEGSKA (reference sequence). Unmatched junction bases numbered 8, after V lost 3 bases and J lost 2 bases. This CDR3 has 16 residues. The CDR3 here is CSARGNSGTNTGELFF. CDR3 coding DNA: TGCAGTGCTAGGGGCAATAGCGGGACCAACACCGGGGAGCTGTTTTTT.

The chain employs TRBV5-4 and TRBJ1-1; D unresolved. The CDR3 has 13 amino acids. Per the germline V gene, CDR1 is SGHNT and CDR2 is YYREEE (reference sequence). Trimming cost V 3 bases and J 3 bases, with 9 bases left between them. CDR3 loop: CASSSSLDTEAFF. In nucleotides, the CDR3 is TGTGCCAGCAGCTCCTCCTTGGACACTGAAGCTTTCTTT.

This clonotype appeared many times. V is TRBV11-2 and J is TRBJ2-1; D ambiguous. Between the trimmed V and J ends, which lost 5 bases and 7 bases, there was a span of 24 bases. The CDR3 sequence is 17 residues long. The germline CDR1 and CDR2 sequences are SGHAT and FQNNGV. The CDR3 region is CASSTYRVVTESNEQFF. In nucleotides, the CDR3 is TGTGCCAGCAGCACATATCGGGTAGTCACTGAGTCGAATGAGCAGTTCTTC.

This clonotype came up many times. The J gene is TRBJ2-5, the V gene TRBV7-8; D is perhaps TRBD2 (5 bases). The V end was cut by 5 bases, the J end by 0 bases, with 16 bases between. The germline V gene encodes CDR1 SGHVS and CDR2 FQNEAQ. The CDR3 totals 16 residues. In DNA form, the CDR3 reads TGTGCCAGCAGCCACAAAGCGGCCCAGTACCAAGAGACCCAGTACTTC. Encoded protein: CASSHKAAQYQETQYF.

The table lists this clonotype with many counts. The chain combines TRBV7-9 with TRBJ2-5; 9 bases are shared with TRBD2. V lost 5 bases to trimming and J lost 1 base; unmatched junction nucleotides: 8. The CDR3 contains 16 residues. Germline V lookup: CDR1 SEHNR, CDR2 FQNEAQ (reference sequence). In DNA, the CDR3 is TGTGCCAGCAGCCCCGGTAGCGGGGGAGTCCAAGAGACCCAGTACTTC. Translation: CASSPGSGGVQETQYF.

The sample holds a few counts of this clonotype. The chain links TRBV20-1 to TRBJ2-1; D ambiguous. V was trimmed by 0 bases and J by 1 base, leaving 13 bases between them. Germline V CDR1 and CDR2: DFQATT, SNEGSKA (reference sequence). This CDR3 comprises 16 residues. CDR3 protein: CSARDRITGSYNEQFF. As DNA, the CDR3 is TGCAGTGCTAGAGATAGGATAACGGGTTCCTACAATGAGCAGTTCTTC.

The chain joins TRBV19 to TRBJ2-7; D is uncertain. The CDR3 sequence is 11 residues long. The germline CDR1 and CDR2 sequences are LNHDA and SQIVND (reference sequence). V gave up 3 bases and J gave up 3 bases, with 3 bases separating them. CDR3 bases: TGTGCCAGTAGTATGGACTACGAGCAGTACTTC. It is translated as CASSMDYEQYF. Full variable domain (remainder filled in from reference TRBV19 and TRBJ2-7): DGGITQSPKYLFRKEGQNVTLSCEQNLNHDAMYWYRQDPGQGLRLIYYSQIVNDFQKGDIAEGYSVSREKKESFPLTVTSAQKNPTAFYLCASSMDYEQYFGPGTRLTVT.